The 13 T cell receptor beta chains reported below all come from one sample, sequenced in a study of blood T cell repertoires in COVID-19. The table came from immunoSEQ multiplex PCR; TCRdb's copy has only in-frame clones and leaves some out. The sample holds some 300,000 clones, more than 70% seen once. The sample taken for sequencing was peripheral blood. The receptors were gathered from a woman aged 25-40 years who had recovered from COVID-19.

The chain is built from TRBV18 and TRBJ2-2, with D maybe TRBD1 (5 bases). Per germline, CDR1 KGHSH and CDR2 LQKENI. Trimming took off 3 bases at V and 1 base at J, with 9 bases between the two ends. This CDR3 has 15 residues. CDR3 bases: TGTGCCAGCTCACCGACGACAGAGAACACCGGGGAGCTGTTTTTT. It yields the protein CASSPTTENTGELFF.

This clone was observed once. The chain carries TRBV20-1 and TRBJ1-6, with TRBD1 as a possible D gene (5 bases). V was shortened by 3 bases and J by 7 bases, with 13 bases between the two germline ends. Germline V gene lookup returns CDR1 DFQATT and CDR2 SNEGSKA (reference sequence). CDR3 length equals 14 residues. CDR3 sequence reads: CSASWGDDNSPLHF. In DNA, the CDR3 is TGCAGTGCTAGTTGGGGCGACGACAATTCACCCCTCCACTTT.

The rearrangement uses TRBV9 and TRBJ1-2; no clear D. This CDR3 has 12 residues. The V gene lost 6 bases and the J gene lost 7 bases, with 13 bases spanning the gap. Germline V gives CDR1 SGDLS, CDR2 YYNGEE. The CDR3 loop is CASKEVLGGYTF. For the CDR3, the DNA is TGTGCCAGCAAGGAGGTGTTGGGTGGCTACACCTTC.

The V and J genes are TRBV4-3 and TRBJ2-7; unclear D gene. From germline, CDR1 is LGHNA and CDR2 YSLEER. The CDR3 contains 14 residues. The germline V and J ends were trimmed by 1 base and 1 base, with 8 bases remaining between them. The CDR3 sequence: CASSQVDGSYEQYF. The CDR3 DNA is TGCGCCAGCAGCCAAGTCGACGGGTCCTACGAGCAGTACTTC.

This clone has only a few counts. The V call is TRBV5-1, the J call TRBJ1-6; 8 bases agree with TRBD1. Trimming took 4 bases from V and 7 from J; bases not matched to a gene: 4. The CDR3 is made up of 14 amino acids. From germline, CDR1 is SGHRS and CDR2 YFSETQ. CDR3 in amino acids: CASSRTGSNSPLHF. CDR3 nucleotide sequence: TGCGCCAGCAGCCGGACAGGGAGCAATTCACCCCTCCACTTT.

This chain connects TRBV13 to TRBJ2-2, with D perhaps TRBD2 (6 bases). V dropped 2 bases and J dropped 2 bases, with 12 bases sitting between them. Looked up from germline, CDR1 is PRHDT and CDR2 is FYEKMQ (reference sequence). This CDR3 spans 16 amino acids. The CDR3 sequence is CASSLRGTDNTGELFF. The CDR3, as DNA: TGTGCCAGCAGCTTACGGGGGACGGATAACACCGGGGAGCTGTTTTTT.

The J gene is TRBJ2-5, the V gene TRBV5-1; the D gene is possibly TRBD2 (5 bases). With 4 bases removed from V and 2 bases from J, the gap between germline ends came to 12 bases. Germline V gives CDR1 SGHRS, CDR2 YFSETQ. There are 14 residues in the CDR3. The CDR3 protein is CASSLRTVQETQYF. In DNA form, the CDR3 reads TGCGCCAGCAGCCTACGGACTGTACAAGAGACCCAGTACTTC.

The chain joins TRBV7-9 to TRBJ1-2; D possibly corresponds to TRBD1 (6 bases). Germline V CDR1 and CDR2: SEHNR, FQNEAQ (reference sequence). V lost 5 bases and J 8 bases, leaving 12 bases between the germline ends. The CDR3 extends over 12 amino acids. The CDR3 loop reads CASSRGVGGYTF. The CDR3 DNA is TGTGCCAGCAGCAGGGGGGTGGGCGGCTACACCTTC.

This rearrangement joins TRBV2 to TRBJ1-5; 7 bases map to TRBD1. This CDR3 has 15 residues. With V trimmed by 6 bases and J by 1 base, 6 bases remained unmatched. Germline CDR1 and CDR2: SNHLY and FYNNEI. Here the CDR3 DNA reads TGTGCCAGCAGGAGCCGACAGGGAAGCAATCAGCCCCAGCATTTT. It translates to CASRSRQGSNQPQHF.

The rearrangement links TRBV29-1 to TRBJ1-1; D might be TRBD1 (6 bases). Trimming pared 4 bases from V and 4 bases from J, leaving 13 bases between. CDR1 and CDR2 (germline): SQVTM, ANQGSEA. CDR3 length: 13 amino acids. CDR3 region: CSVAGRGVTEAFF. The DNA for the CDR3 is TGCAGCGTTGCAGGCAGGGGAGTCACTGAAGCTTTCTTT.

The J gene is TRBJ1-2, the V gene TRBV19; a weak D match, TRBD1 (6 bases). Germline-derived CDR1 and CDR2 are LNHDA and SQIVND (reference sequence). CDR3 length: 13 residues. V was shortened by 2 bases and J by 4 bases, with 8 bases between the two germline ends. CDR3: CASSIRDTYGYTF. The CDR3 DNA sequence: TGTGCCAGTAGTATACGGGACACCTATGGCTACACCTTC.

The CDR3 here is CASSRGNSYEQYF. The CDR3, as DNA: TGTGCCAGCAGTCGGGGGAACTCCTACGAGCAGTACTTC. The chain is built from TRBV6-5 and TRBJ2-7; weak D call: TRBD2 (6 bases). V was trimmed by 5 bases and J by 0 bases, leaving 8 bases between them. Per the germline V gene, CDR1 is MNHEY and CDR2 is SVGAGI. The CDR3 is 13 residues long.

This clone was seen a handful of times. This sequence joins TRBV5-6 and TRBJ1-6; tentative D call: TRBD1 (6 bases). The V gene lost 6 bases and the J gene lost 5 bases, with 15 bases spanning the gap. The CDR3 extends over 15 amino acids. The germline gives CDR1 SGHDT, CDR2 YYEEEE. This CDR3 is CASIRHRADNSPLHF. Written as DNA, the CDR3 is TGTGCCAGCATTCGACACAGGGCGGATAATTCACCCCTCCACTTT.